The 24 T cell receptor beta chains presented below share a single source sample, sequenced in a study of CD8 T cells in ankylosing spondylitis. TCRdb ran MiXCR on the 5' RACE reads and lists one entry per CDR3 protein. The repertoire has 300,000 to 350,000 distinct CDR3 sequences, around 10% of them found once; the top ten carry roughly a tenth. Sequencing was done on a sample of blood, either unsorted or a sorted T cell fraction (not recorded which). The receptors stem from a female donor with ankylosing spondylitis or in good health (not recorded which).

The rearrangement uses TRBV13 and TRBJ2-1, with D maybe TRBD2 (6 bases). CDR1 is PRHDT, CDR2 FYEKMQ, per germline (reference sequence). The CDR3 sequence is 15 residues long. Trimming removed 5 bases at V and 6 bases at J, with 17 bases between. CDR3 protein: CASSRRDSTPNEQFF. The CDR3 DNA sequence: TGTGCCAGCAGCCGTCGGGACTCAACCCCCAATGAGCAGTTCTTC.

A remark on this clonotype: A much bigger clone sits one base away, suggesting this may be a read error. CDR3: CASSIRAADGDTF. The CDR3 DNA is TGTGCCAGCAGCATCCGGGCGGCGGATGGCGACACCTTC. The chain recombines TRBV5-5 with TRBJ1-2, with D uncertain. The germline CDR1 and CDR2 sequences are SGHKS and YYEKEE (reference sequence). The CDR3 extends over 13 amino acids.

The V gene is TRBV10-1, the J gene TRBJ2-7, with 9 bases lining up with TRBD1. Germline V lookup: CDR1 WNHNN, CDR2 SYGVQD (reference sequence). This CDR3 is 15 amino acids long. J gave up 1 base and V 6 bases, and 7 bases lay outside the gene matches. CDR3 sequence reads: CASSAGQGWSYEQYF. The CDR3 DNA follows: TGCGCCAGCAGCGCCGGACAGGGGTGGTCCTACGAGCAGTACTTC.

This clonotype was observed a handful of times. For the CDR3, the DNA is TGCGCCAGCAAGGGACAGTTTATGAACACTGAAGCTTTCTTT. It codes for CASKGQFMNTEAFF. V gene TRBV5-1 combines with J gene TRBJ1-1; TRBD1 matches at 7 bases. The length of the CDR3 is 14 residues. The germline gives CDR1 SGHRS, CDR2 YFSETQ. J lost 0 bases, V lost 6 bases, and 5 bases had no gene match.

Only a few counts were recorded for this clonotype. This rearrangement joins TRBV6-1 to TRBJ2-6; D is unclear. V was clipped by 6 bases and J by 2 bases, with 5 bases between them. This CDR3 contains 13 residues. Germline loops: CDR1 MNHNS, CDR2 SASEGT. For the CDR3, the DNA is TGTGCCAGCAGGGAGCCTGGGGCCAACGTCCTGACTTTC. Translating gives CASREPGANVLTF.

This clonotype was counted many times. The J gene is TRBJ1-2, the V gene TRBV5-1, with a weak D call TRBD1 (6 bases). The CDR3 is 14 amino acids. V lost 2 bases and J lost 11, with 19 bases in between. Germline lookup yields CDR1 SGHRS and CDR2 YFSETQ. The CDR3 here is CASSFGGGDPPYTF. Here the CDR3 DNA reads TGCGCCAGCAGCTTCGGGGGCGGCGATCCGCCTTACACCTTC. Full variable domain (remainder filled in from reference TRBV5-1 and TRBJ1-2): KAGVTQTPRYLIKTRGQQVTLSCSPISGHRSVSWYQQTPGQGLQFLFEYFSETQRNKGNFPGRFSGRQFSNSRSEMNVSTLELGDSALYLCASSFGGGDPPYTFGSGTRLTVV.

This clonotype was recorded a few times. The DNA for the CDR3 is TGCAGTGCTGTTCGACTAGGCAGCTACGAGCAGTACTTC. The encoded protein is CSAVRLGSYEQYF. The rearrangement joins TRBV20-1 to TRBJ2-7; a possible D gene is TRBD2 (6 bases). The CDR3 length is 13 residues. V was trimmed by 5 bases and J by 3 bases, leaving 14 bases between them. Germline V lookup: CDR1 DFQATT, CDR2 SNEGSKA (reference sequence).

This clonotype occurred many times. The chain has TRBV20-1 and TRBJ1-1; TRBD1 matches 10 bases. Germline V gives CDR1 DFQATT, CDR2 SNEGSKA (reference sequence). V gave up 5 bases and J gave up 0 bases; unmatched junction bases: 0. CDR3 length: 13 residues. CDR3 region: CSADRGLNTEAFF. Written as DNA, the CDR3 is TGCAGTGCTGACAGGGGGCTGAACACTGAAGCTTTCTTT.

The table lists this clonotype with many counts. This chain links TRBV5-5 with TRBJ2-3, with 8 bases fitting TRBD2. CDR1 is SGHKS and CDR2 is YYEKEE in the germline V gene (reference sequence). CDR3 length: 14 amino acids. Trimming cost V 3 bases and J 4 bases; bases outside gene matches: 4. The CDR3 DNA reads TGTGCCAGCAGCTCGGGGGGGCCACCAGATACGCAGTATTTT. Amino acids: CASSSGGPPDTQYF.

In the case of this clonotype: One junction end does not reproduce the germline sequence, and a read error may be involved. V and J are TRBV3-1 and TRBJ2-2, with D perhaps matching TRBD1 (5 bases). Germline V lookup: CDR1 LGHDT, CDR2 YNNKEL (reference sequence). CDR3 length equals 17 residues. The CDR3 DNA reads TGTGCCACCAGCCAAGGTGGATCCGTCAGGGTGACCGGGGAGCTGTTTTTT. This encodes CATSQGGSVRVTGELFF. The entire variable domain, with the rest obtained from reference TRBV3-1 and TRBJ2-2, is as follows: DTAVSQTPKYLVTQMGNDKSIKCEQNLGHDTMYWYKQDSKKFLKIMFSYNNKELIINETVPNRFSPKSPDKAHLNLHINSLELGDSAVYFCATSQGGSVRVTGELFFGEGSRLTVL.

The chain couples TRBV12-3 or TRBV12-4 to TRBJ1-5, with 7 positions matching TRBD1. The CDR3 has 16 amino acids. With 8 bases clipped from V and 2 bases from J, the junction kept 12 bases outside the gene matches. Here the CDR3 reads CASLRGGTGGNQPQHF. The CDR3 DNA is TGTGCCAGCCTCAGGGGGGGTACGGGTGGCAATCAGCCCCAGCATTTT.

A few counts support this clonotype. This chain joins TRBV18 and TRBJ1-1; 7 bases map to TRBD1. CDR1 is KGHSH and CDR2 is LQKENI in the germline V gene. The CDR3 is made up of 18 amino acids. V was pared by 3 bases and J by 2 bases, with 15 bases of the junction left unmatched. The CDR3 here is CASSPLGGQVWVNTEAFF. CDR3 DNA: TGTGCCAGCTCACCTTTGGGCGGACAGGTTTGGGTAAACACTGAAGCTTTCTTT.

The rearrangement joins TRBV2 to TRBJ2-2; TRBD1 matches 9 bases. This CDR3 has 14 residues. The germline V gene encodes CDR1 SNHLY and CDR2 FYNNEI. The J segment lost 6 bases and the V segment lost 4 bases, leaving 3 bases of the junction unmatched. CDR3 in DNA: TGTGCCAGCAGTGTTGACAGGGGGTCCGGGGAGCTGTTTTTT. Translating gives CASSVDRGSGELFF.

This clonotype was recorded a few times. The CDR3 here is CASSLKGAIYTGELFF. Here the CDR3 DNA reads TGTGCCAGCAGCTTGAAGGGGGCGATCTATACCGGGGAGCTGTTTTTT. The J gene is TRBJ2-2, the V gene TRBV5-5, with 7 bases aligning to TRBD1. V gave up 1 base and J gave up 5 bases; unmatched junction bases: 8. This CDR3 is built from 16 residues. CDR1 is SGHKS and CDR2 is YYEKEE in the germline V gene (reference sequence).

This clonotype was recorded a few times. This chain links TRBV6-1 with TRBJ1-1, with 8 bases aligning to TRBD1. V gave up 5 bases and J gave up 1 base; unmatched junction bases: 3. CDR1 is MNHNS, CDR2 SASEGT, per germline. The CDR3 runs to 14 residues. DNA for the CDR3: TGTGCCAGCAGTCCCAGGGGGCCGAACACTGAAGCTTTCTTT. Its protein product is CASSPRGPNTEAFF.

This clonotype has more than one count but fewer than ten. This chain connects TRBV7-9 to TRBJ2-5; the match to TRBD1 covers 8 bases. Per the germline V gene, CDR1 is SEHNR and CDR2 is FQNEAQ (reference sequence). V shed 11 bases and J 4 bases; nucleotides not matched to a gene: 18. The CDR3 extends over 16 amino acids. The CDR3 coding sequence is TGTGCCGCCTTGGCAGGGGGCTTTGGGTTTGGAGAGACCCAGTACTTC. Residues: CAALAGGFGFGETQYF.

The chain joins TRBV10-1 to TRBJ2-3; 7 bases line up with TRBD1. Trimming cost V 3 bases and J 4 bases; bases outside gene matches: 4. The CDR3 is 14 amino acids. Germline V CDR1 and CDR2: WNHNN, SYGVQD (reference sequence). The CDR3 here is CASSDPGGSDTQYF. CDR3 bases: TGCGCCAGCAGTGATCCAGGGGGTTCAGATACGCAGTATTTT.

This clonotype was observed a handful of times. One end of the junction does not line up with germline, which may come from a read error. The CDR3 coding sequence is TGTGCCACCCTTAGCGGGAGGGCCGCGACGGTCTTC. Translation gives CATLSGRAATVF. J is TRBJ2-1 and V is TRBV6-1, with 11 bases lining up with TRBD2. The CDR3 contains 12 residues. CDR1 is MNHNS, CDR2 SASEGT, per germline.

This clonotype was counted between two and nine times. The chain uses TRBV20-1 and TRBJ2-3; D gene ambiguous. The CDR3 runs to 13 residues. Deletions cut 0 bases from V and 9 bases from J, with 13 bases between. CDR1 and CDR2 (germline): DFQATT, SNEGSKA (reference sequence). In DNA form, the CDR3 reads TGCAGTGCTAGAGATCGCGGCCTAGGGACGCAGTATTTT. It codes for CSARDRGLGTQYF.

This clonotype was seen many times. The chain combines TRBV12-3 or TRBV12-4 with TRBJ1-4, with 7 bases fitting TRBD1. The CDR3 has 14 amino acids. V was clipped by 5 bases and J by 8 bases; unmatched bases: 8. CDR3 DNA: TGTGCCAGCAGTCTCCAAGACAGGGACGAAAAACTGTTTTTT. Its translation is CASSLQDRDEKLFF.

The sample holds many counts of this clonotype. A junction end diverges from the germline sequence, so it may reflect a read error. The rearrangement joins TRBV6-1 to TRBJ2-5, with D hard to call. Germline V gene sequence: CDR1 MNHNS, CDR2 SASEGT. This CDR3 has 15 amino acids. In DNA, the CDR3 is TGTGCCAGCAGACCGAACCCGGGCTCCAAAGAGAACCAGTACTTC. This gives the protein CASRPNPGSKENQYF.

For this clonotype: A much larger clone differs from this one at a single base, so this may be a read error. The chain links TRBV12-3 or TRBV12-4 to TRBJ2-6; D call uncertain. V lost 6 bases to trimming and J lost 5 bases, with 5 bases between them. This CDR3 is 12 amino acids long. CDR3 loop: CASRERANVLTF. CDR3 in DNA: TGTGCCAGCAGGGAGAGGGCCAACGTCCTGACTTTC.

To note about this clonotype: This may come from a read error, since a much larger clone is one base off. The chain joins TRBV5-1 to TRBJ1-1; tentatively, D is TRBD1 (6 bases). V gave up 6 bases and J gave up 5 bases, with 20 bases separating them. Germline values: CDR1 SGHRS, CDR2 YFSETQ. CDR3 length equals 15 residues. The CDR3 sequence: CASNPRGEGWTEAFF. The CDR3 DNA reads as TGCGCCAGCAACCCCAGGGGTGAGGGTTGGACTGAAGCTTTCTTT.

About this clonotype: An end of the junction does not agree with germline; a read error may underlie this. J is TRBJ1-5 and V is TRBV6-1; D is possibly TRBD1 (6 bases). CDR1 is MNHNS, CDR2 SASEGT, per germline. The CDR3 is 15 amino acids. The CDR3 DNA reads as TGTGCCAGCAGTGATGAGGGCAGGGGACTTCAGCGCCAGCATTTT. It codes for CASSDEGRGLQRQHF.